One sample yielded the 12 T cell receptor beta chains listed below, sequenced in a study of blood T cell repertoires in COVID-19. Clones were read by immunoSEQ multiplex PCR, and TCRdb kept only the in-frame ones, dropping some. The repertoire consists of some 97,000 clones, with 85% occurring once and the leading ten covering 13%. Sequenced sample: peripheral blood. The source of these receptors is a man aged 50-59 years with active or convalescent COVID-19.

This sequence joins TRBV10-3 and TRBJ1-5; TRBD1 is a possible D gene (5 bases). The CDR3 totals 15 residues. Deletions cut 8 bases from V and 6 bases from J, with 20 bases between. Per the germline V gene, CDR1 is ENHRY and CDR2 is SYGVKD. The CDR3, as DNA: TGTGCCATCGGGGGGGGATTAACGGGATTTCAGCCCCAGCATTTT. Translated, it gives CAIGGGLTGFQPQHF.

The chain has TRBV24-1 and TRBJ2-1; TRBD2 matches 10 bases. The CDR3 consists of 16 residues. From germline, CDR1 is KGHDR and CDR2 SFDVKD. V was pared by 4 bases and J by 7 bases, with 9 bases of the junction left unmatched. CDR3 bases: TGTGCCACCAGTGACCCATCTAGCGGGAGTGTGAATGAGCAGTTCTTC. This sequence encodes CATSDPSSGSVNEQFF.

This clone was seen a few times. The V call is TRBV28, the J call TRBJ2-7; D is ambiguous. Trimming took off 4 bases at V and 3 bases at J, with 16 bases between the two ends. The CDR3 has 15 residues. Germline loops: CDR1 MDHEN, CDR2 SYDVKM. CDR3 coding DNA: TGTGCCAGCAGTTCCTATGGTGGGCTAAACTACGAGCAGTACTTC. It encodes CASSSYGGLNYEQYF.

The chain is built from TRBV6-5 and TRBJ1-2; 7 nucleotides line up with TRBD1. The germline CDR1 and CDR2 sequences are MNHEY and SVGAGI. There are 13 residues in the CDR3. V shed 5 bases and J 8 bases; nucleotides not matched to a gene: 8. CDR3 nucleotides: TGTGCCAGCAGTCCCAGGACAGGAGGGGGCTACACCTTC. Translating gives CASSPRTGGGYTF.

This clone has just one count. The chain couples TRBV27 to TRBJ2-3; the D gene is possibly TRBD2 (6 bases). The CDR3 sequence is 12 residues long. V dropped 6 bases and J dropped 7 bases, with 11 bases sitting between them. Germline CDR1 reads MNHEY; CDR2 reads SMNVEV (reference sequence). CDR3 loop: CASRGTPHTQYF. CDR3 sequence (DNA): TGTGCCAGCAGGGGGACTCCCCATACGCAGTATTTT.

This chain joins TRBV7-2 and TRBJ2-1, with D uncertain. The V end lost 5 bases, the J end lost 12 bases, and 14 bases lay between the germline ends. CDR1 is SGHTA, CDR2 FQGNSA, per germline. The CDR3 sequence is 12 residues long. This CDR3 reads CASSPDNPRQFF. DNA for the CDR3: TGTGCCAGCAGCCCCGACAACCCTCGGCAGTTCTTC.

The rearrangement joins TRBV5-4 to TRBJ2-3; D not resolved. Between the trimmed V and J ends, which lost 0 bases and 3 bases, there was a span of 5 bases. The CDR3 runs to 13 residues. The germline gives CDR1 SGHNT, CDR2 YYREEE (reference sequence). CDR3 sequence: CASSLGATDTQYF. CDR3 DNA sequence: TGTGCCAGCAGCTTGGGAGCGACAGATACGCAGTATTTT.

J is TRBJ2-3 and V is TRBV7-9, with 8 bases that match TRBD2. Germline V gene sequence: CDR1 SEHNR, CDR2 FQNEAQ (reference sequence). The CDR3 runs to 15 residues. V lost 6 bases to trimming and J lost 0 bases; unmatched junction nucleotides: 5. CDR3: CASSLAGVSTDTQYF. In DNA form, the CDR3 reads TGTGCCAGCAGTCTAGCGGGCGTCAGCACAGATACGCAGTATTTT.

The chain links TRBV11-3 to TRBJ1-3, with D perhaps matching TRBD1 (5 bases). Per the germline V gene, CDR1 is SGHNT and CDR2 is YENEEA. This CDR3 spans 14 amino acids. Trimming removed 5 bases from V and 2 bases from J, with 10 bases in between. CDR3 coding DNA: TGTGCCAGCAGCGGAGGGGACCCTGGAAACACCATATATTTT. It is translated as CASSGGDPGNTIYF.

The CDR3 nucleotides are TGCAGTGCTAGTGCGGCGGGAGGGAACACAGATACGCAGTATTTT. Translating gives CSASAAGGNTDTQYF. The J gene is TRBJ2-3, the V gene TRBV20-1; TRBD2 agrees at 9 bases. Germline CDR1 and CDR2: DFQATT and SNEGSKA (reference sequence). The length of the CDR3 is 15 residues. The V gene end was trimmed by 3 bases and the J gene end by 2 bases; junction bases not matched to a gene: 6.

V usage is TRBV24-1 and J usage is TRBJ2-3; 9 bases line up with TRBD2. Germline trimming cut 4 bases from V and 3 bases from J; bases unmatched to any gene: 10. The CDR3 loop spans 17 amino acids. Germline CDR1 reads KGHDR; CDR2 reads SFDVKD. CDR3 nucleotide sequence: TGTGCCACCAGTGACTGGGGCGGGAGGGCCGAAACAGATACGCAGTATTTT. Translated, it gives CATSDWGGRAETDTQYF.

The chain uses TRBV6-5 and TRBJ1-1; 12 bases line up with TRBD1. The V gene end was trimmed by 11 bases and the J gene end by 1 base; junction bases not matched to a gene: 5. The CDR3 is made up of 14 amino acids. CDR1 MNHEY and CDR2 SVGAGI come from the germline V gene. The CDR3 here is CASGDRGPNTEAFF. CDR3 sequence (DNA): TGTGCCTCCGGGGACAGGGGGCCGAACACTGAAGCTTTCTTT.